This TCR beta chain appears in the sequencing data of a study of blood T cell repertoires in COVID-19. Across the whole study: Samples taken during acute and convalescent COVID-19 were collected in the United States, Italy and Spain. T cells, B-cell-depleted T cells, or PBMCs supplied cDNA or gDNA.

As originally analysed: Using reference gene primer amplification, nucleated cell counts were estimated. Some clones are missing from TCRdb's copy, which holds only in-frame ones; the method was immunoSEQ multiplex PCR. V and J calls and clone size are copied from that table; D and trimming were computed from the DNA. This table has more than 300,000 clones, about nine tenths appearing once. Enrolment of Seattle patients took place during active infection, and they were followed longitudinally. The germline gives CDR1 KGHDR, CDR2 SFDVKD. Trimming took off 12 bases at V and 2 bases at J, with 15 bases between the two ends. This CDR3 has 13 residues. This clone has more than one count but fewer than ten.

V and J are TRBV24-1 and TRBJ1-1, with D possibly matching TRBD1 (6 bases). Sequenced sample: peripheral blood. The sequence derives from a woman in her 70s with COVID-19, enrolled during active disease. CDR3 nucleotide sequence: TGTGCCGTCCAAGCCAGGGGTAACACTGAAGCTTTCTTT. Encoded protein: CAVQARGNTEAFF.